A selection of T cell receptor beta chains follows, all from one sample in a study of cytomegalovirus exposure and HLA in healthy donors. Produced via immunoSEQ multiplex PCR; TCRdb's table is partial and in-frame only. The sample has under 150,000 clones, 75% to 80% seen once; the top ten hold 1.7%. Sequencing was carried out using PBMCs. The source is a woman under 40 in good health and CMV-seronegative. Each CDR3 is given with its conserved first and last residue. Each record gives: clone size, D gene, J gene, V gene, CDR3 protein, CDR3 DNA. The D gene is left open where the match is weak. Size is stated for part of the rows, as once, few or many counts, or as a class when the clone is expanded.

-,-,TRBJ1-1,TRBV6-1,CASSRRENTEAFF,TGTGCCAGCAGTAGGAGAGAGAACACTGAAGCTTTCTTT
few,TRBD1,TRBJ1-1,TRBV10-3,CAISRQGSNTEAFF,TGTGCCATCAGTCGACAGGGGTCGAACACTGAAGCTTTCTTT
-,-,TRBJ1-3,TRBV10-3,CAIRGDSGSGNTIYF,TGTGCCATCAGGGGGGACTCCGGCTCTGGAAACACCATATATTTT
-,-,TRBJ1-1,TRBV7-9,CASSLSGATEAFF,TGTGCCAGCAGCTTATCTGGGGCCACTGAAGCTTTCTTT
-,-,TRBJ2-3,TRBV7-9,CASSPGDTDTQYF,TGTGCCAGCAGCCCGGGGGACACAGATACGCAGTATTTT
-,-,TRBJ2-1,TRBV2,CASSQITGDEQFF,TGTGCCAGCAGTCAGATCACAGGTGATGAGCAGTTCTTC
-,-,TRBJ2-3,TRBV6-5,CASRQGAVSTDTQYF,TGTGCCAGCCGCCAAGGGGCGGTATCCACAGATACGCAGTATTTT
-,-,TRBJ1-1,TRBV7-8,CASSLAETGTTEAFF,TGTGCCAGCAGCTTAGCTGAAACAGGGACCACTGAAGCTTTCTTT
-,TRBD2,TRBJ2-1,TRBV7-3,CASSFRLAEYNEQFF,TGTGCCAGCAGCTTCCGACTAGCGGAGTACAATGAGCAGTTCTTC
-,-,TRBJ1-5,TRBV2,CASSVTYDQPQHF,TGTGCCAGCAGTGTAACTTATGATCAGCCCCAGCATTTT
-,TRBD1,TRBJ1-5,TRBV28,CASSLSGTGRDQPQHF,TGTGCCAGCAGTTTATCCGGGACAGGGAGAGATCAGCCCCAGCATTTT
-,-,TRBJ1-6,TRBV18,CASSPQGSSGNSPLHF,TGTGCCAGCTCACCGCAGGGGAGTTCGGGTAATTCACCCCTCCACTTT
-,-,TRBJ2-2,TRBV4-1,CASSSTMTAPNTGELFF,TGCGCCAGCAGCTCCACAATGACAGCCCCGAACACCGGGGAGCTGTTTTTT